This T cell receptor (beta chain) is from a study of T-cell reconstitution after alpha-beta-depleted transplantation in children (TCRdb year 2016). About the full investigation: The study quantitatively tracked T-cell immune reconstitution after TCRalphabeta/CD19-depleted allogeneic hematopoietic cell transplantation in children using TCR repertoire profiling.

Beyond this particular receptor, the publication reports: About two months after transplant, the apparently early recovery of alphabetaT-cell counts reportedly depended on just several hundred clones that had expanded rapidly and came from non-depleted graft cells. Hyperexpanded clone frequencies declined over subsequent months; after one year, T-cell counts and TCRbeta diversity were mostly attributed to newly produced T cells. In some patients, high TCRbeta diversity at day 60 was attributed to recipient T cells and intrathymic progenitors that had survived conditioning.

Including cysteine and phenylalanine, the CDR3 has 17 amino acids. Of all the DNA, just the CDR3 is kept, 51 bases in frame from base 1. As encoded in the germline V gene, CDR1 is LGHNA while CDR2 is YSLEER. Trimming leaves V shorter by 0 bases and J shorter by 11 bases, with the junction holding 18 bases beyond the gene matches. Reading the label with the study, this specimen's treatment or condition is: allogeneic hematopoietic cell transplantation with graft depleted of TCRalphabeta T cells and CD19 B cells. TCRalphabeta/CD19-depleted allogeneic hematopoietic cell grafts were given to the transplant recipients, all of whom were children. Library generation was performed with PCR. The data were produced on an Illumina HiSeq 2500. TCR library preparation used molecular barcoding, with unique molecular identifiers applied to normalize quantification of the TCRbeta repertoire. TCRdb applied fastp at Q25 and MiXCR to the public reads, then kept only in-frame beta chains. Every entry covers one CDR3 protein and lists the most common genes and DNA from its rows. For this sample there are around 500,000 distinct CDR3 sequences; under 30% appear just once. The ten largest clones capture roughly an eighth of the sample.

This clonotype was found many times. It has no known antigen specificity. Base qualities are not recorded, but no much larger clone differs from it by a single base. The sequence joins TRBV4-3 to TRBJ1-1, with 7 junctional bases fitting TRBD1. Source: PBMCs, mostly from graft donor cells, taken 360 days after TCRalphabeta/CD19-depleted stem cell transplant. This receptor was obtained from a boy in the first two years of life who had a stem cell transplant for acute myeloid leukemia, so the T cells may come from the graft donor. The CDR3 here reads CASSQDRRRQGGLSAFF. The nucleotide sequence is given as TGCGCCAGCAGCCAAGATCGGAGGAGGCAGGGGGGCTTAAGTGCTTTCTTT.